The text below deals with one T cell receptor beta chain. Its antigen is currently unknown. The sample belongs to a study of cytomegalovirus exposure and HLA in healthy donors. The study, taken as a whole, reports: The analysis excluded some indistinguishable V segments, including TRBV6-2 and TRBV6-3.

Germline V gene lookup returns CDR1 MNHEY and CDR2 SMNVEV (reference sequence). The CDR3 has 15 amino acids. V lost 0 bases, J lost 6 bases, and 12 bases lay in between. Healthy individuals who donated bone marrow served as the donors. The PCR contained 60 Vbeta and 13 Jbeta primers. TCRdb's copy holds only in-frame clones and misses some; the assay was immunoSEQ multiplex PCR. The data hold about 94,000 clones, with about 62% observed a single time. The specimen was PBMCs. The sequence derives from a man under 40 in good health and CMV-seronegative. The rearrangement links TRBV27 to TRBJ1-5; D remains unclear. The CDR3 DNA follows: TGTGCCAGCAGTTTATCGGCATTCGGGGTTCAGCCCCAGCATTTT. Protein: CASSLSAFGVQPQHF.